This T cell receptor beta chain was retrieved from a study of blood T cell repertoires in COVID-19. The study counted Cohort 3 donors as recovered given two negative PCRs, clearance, or symptom resolution. The assay was immunoSEQ multiplex PCR, and TCRdb's table has in-frame clones only and misses some. The sample includes around 280,000 clones, around 85% of them seen just once. The CDR3 loop spans 16 amino acids. Deletions cut 1 base from V and 4 bases from J, with 16 bases between. Germline-derived CDR1 and CDR2 are MGHRA and YSYEKL. This clone turned up a few times. The sequence came from a woman aged 40-49 years who had recovered from COVID-19. Sequences were obtained from PBMCs or T cells enriched from blood (not recorded which). This sequence joins TRBV4-1 and TRBJ1-2; D possibly corresponds to TRBD1 (5 bases). The DNA of the CDR3 is TGCGCCAGCAGCCAAGGAGACAGCCGCTACCTCTATGGCTACACCTTC. Protein product: CASSQGDSRYLYGYTF.